This T cell receptor (beta chain) was documented in a study of vaccination and CD4 T cells after COVID-19. Overall study context: Two-dose vaccination with either BNT162b2 or mRNA-1273 was given to participants. At a median around 100 days (range 35 to 161) after diagnosis, post-COVID samples were drawn.

The CDR3 has 17 amino acids. Looked up from germline, CDR1 is MDHEN and CDR2 is SYDVKM. Trimming at V came to 5 bases and at J to 8 bases, leaving 14 bases not matched to a gene. Comments on this clonotype: Its antigen remains unidentified.

As to treatment: roughly nine-day PBMC culture with coronavirus spike peptide pools or control peptides (ViraFEST assay). Oncomine TCR Beta short-read sequencing was applied to DNA from cultured CD4+ T cells. TCRdb analysed the PCR reads with MiXCR anew, one entry per CDR3 protein. The data show tens of thousands of distinct CDR3 sequences, roughly 54% seen once. Study-wide points: Researchers looked at relatively few convalescent patients and had no early post-infection timepoints.

This sequence joins TRBV28 and TRBJ2-1; 11 bases agree with TRBD2. The TCR comes from a human donor who had recovered from COVID-19. The sequenced sample consisted of CD4+ T cells from blood, cultured in vitro. The CDR3 DNA is TGTGCCAGCAGTATTTGGACTAGCGGGCCGCGGCGGGATGAGCAGTTCTTC. Translated, it gives CASSIWTSGPRRDEQFF.